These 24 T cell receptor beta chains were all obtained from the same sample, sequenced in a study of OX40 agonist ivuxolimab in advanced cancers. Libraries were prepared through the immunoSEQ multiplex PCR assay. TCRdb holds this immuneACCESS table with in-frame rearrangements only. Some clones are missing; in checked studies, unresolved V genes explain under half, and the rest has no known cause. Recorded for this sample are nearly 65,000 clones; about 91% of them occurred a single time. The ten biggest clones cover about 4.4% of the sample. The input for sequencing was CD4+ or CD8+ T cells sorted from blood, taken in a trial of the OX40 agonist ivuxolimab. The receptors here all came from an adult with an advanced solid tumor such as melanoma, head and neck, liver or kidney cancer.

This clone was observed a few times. This CDR3 is CASSTLGQVLYEQYF. In DNA, the CDR3 is TGTGCCAGCAGTACGCTCGGACAGGTTTTATACGAGCAGTACTTC. This chain uses TRBV7-9 with TRBJ2-7, with 7 bases aligning to TRBD1. Germline CDR1 and CDR2: SEHNR and FQNEAQ (reference sequence). The CDR3 sequence is 15 residues long. After removal of 6 bases from V and 4 bases from J, the junction contained 12 bases not matched to a gene. The complete variable domain, with remaining parts taken from reference TRBV7-9 and TRBJ2-7, reads DTGVSQNPRHKITKRGQNVTFRCDPISEHNRLYWYRQTLGQGPEFLTYFQNEAQLEKSRLLSDRFSAERPKGSFSTLEIQRTEQGDSAMYLCASSTLGQVLYEQYFGPGTRLTVT.

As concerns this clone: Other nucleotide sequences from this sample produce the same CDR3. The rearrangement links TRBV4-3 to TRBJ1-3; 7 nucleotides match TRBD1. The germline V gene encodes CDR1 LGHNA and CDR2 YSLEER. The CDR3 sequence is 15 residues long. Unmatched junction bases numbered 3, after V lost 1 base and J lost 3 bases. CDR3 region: CASSQGQGSGNTIYF. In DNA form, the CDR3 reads TGCGCCAGCAGCCAAGGACAGGGAAGTGGAAACACCATATATTTT.

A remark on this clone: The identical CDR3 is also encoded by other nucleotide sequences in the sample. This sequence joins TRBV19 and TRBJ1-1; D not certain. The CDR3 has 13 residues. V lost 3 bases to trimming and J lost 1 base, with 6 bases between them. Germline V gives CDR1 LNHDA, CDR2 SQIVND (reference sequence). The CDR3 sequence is CASSIGANTEAFF. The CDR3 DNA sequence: TGTGCCAGTAGTATCGGAGCGAACACTGAAGCTTTCTTT.

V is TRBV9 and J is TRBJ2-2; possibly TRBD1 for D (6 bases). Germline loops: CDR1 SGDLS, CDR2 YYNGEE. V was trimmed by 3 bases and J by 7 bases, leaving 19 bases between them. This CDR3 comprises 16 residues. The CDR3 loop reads CASSGNRVSSLGELFF. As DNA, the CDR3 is TGTGCCAGCAGCGGCAACAGGGTTAGCTCTCTCGGGGAGCTGTTTTTT.

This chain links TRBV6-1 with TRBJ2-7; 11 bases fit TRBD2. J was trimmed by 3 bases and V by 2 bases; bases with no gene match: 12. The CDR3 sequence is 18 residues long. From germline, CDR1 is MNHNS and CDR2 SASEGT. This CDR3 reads CASSEIGLAGIPYYEQYF. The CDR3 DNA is TGTGCCAGCAGTGAAATAGGACTAGCGGGCATCCCTTACTACGAGCAGTACTTC.

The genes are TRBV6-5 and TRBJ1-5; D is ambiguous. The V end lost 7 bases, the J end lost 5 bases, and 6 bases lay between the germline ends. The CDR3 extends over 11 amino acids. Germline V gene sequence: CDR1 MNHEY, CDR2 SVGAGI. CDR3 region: CASMRHQPQHF. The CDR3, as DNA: TGTGCCAGCATGAGGCATCAGCCCCAGCATTTT.

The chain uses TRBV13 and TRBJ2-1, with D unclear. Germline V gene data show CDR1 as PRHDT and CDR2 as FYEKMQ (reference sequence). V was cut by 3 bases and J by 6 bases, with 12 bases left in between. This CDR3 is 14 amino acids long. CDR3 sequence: CASSFQEAINEQFF. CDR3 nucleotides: TGTGCCAGCAGCTTCCAAGAAGCAATCAATGAGCAGTTCTTC.

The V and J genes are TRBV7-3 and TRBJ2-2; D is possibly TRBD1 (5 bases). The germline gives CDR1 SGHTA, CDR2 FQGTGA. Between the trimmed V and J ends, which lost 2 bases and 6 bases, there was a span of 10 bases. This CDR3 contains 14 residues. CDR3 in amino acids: CASSLGQGSGELFF. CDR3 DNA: TGTGCCAGCAGCTTAGGGCAGGGTTCCGGGGAGCTGTTTTTT.

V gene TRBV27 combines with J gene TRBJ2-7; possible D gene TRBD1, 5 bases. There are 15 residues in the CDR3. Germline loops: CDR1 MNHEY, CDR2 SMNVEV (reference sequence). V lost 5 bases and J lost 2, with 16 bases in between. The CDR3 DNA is TGTGCCAGCAGTAGGGGCGAAGTCTACCCCTACGAGCAGTACTTC. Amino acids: CASSRGEVYPYEQYF.

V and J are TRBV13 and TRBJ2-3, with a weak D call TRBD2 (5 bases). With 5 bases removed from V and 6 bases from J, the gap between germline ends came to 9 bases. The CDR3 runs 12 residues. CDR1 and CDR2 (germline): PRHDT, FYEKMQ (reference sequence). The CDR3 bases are TGTGCCAGCAGCCCACGGGGTGATACGCAGTATTTT. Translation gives CASSPRGDTQYF. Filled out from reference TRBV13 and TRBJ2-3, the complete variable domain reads AAGVIQSPRHLIKEKRETATLKCYPIPRHDTVYWYQQGPGQDPQFLISFYEKMQSDKGSIPDRFSAQQFSDYHSELNMSSLELGDSALYFCASSPRGDTQYFGPGTRLTVL.

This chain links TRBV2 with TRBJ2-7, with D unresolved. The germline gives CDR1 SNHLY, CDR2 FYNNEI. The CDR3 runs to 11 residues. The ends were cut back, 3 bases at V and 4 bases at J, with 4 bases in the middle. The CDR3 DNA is TGTGCCAGCAGTGAGTGGTACGAGCAGTACTTC. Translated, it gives CASSEWYEQYF. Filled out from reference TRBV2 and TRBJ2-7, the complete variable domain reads EPEVTQTPSHQVTQMGQEVILRCVPISNHLYFYWYRQILGQKVEFLVSFYNNEISEKSEIFDDQFSVERPDGSNFTLKIRSTKLEDSAMYFCASSEWYEQYFGPGTRLTVT.

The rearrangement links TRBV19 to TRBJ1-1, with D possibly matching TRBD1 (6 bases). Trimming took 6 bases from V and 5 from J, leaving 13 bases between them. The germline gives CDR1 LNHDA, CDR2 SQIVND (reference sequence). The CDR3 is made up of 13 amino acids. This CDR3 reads CASSQGWQTEAFF. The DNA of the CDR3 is TGTGCCAGTAGCCAGGGGTGGCAGACTGAAGCTTTCTTT. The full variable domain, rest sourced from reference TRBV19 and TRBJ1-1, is DGGITQSPKYLFRKEGQNVTLSCEQNLNHDAMYWYRQDPGQGLRLIYYSQIVNDFQKGDIAEGYSVSREKKESFPLTVTSAQKNPTAFYLCASSQGWQTEAFFGQGTRLTVV.

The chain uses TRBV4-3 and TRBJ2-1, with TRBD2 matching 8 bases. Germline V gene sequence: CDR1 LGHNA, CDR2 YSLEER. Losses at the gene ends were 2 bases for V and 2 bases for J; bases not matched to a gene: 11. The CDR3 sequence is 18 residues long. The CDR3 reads CASSQSLRGGVAYNEQFF. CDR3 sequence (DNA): TGCGCCAGCAGCCAAAGCCTCCGGGGGGGAGTGGCCTACAATGAGCAGTTCTTC.

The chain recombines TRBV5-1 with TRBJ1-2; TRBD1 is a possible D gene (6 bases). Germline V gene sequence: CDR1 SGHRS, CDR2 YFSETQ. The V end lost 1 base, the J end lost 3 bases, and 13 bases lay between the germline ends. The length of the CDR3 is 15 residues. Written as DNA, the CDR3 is TGCGCCAGCAGCTTGTCCCCAAAGGGGGACTATGGCTACACCTTC. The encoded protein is CASSLSPKGDYGYTF.

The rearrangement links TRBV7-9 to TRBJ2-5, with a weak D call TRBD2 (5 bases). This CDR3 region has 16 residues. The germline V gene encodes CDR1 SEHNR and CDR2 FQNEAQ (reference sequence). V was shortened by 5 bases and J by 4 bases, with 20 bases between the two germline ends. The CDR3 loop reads CASSHIGDSSGETQYF. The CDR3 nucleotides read TGTGCCAGCAGCCACATCGGGGATTCGTCAGGAGAGACCCAGTACTTC.

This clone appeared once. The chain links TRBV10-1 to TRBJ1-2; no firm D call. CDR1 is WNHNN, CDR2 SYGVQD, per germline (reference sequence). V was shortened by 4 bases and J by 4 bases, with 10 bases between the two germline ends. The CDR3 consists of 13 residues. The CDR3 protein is CASSVGEPYGYTF. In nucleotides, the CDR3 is TGCGCCAGCAGTGTCGGAGAACCCTATGGCTACACCTTC.

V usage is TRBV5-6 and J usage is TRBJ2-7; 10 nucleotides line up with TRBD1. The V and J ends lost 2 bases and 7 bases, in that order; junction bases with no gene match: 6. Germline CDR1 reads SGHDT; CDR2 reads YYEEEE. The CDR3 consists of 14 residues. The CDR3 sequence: CASSFGTGANEQYF. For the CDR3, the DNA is TGTGCCAGCAGCTTTGGGACAGGGGCTAATGAGCAGTACTTC.

The CDR3, as DNA: TGTGCCAGTAGGATAAGACAGGGGGAGGACTTTGCAACTAATGAAAAACTGTTTTTT. Its protein product is CASRIRQGEDFATNEKLFF. The J gene is TRBJ1-4, the V gene TRBV19; 9 bases line up with TRBD1. The junction had 14 bases not matched to a gene; V was cut back by 6 bases and J by 0 bases. The CDR3 covers 19 residues. The V gene's germline CDR1 is LNHDA and CDR2 SQIVND (reference sequence).

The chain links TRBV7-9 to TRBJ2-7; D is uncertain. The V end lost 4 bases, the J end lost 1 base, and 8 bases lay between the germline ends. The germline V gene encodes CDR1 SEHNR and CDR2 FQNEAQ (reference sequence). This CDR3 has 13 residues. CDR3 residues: CASSSLRSYEQYV. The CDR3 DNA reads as TGTGCCAGCAGCTCACTTCGGTCCTACGAGCAGTACGTC.

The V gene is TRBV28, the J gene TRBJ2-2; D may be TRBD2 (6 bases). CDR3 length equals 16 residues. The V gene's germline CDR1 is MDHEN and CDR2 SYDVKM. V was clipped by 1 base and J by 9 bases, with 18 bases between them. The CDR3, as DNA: TGTGCCAGCAGTTTATTGGGGGGTTACCCTTTTAGGGAGCTGTTTTTT. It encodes CASSLLGGYPFRELFF.

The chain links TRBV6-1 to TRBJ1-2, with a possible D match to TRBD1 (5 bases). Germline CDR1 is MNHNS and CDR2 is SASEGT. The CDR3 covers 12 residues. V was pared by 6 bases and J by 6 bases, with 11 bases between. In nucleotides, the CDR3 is TGTGCCAGCAGCCAGGGTGTGGATGGCTACACCTTC. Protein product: CASSQGVDGYTF.

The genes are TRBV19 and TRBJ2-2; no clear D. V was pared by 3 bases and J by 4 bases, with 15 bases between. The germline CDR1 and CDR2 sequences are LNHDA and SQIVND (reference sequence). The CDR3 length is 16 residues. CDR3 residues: CASSIYLGQRTGELFF. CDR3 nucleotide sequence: TGTGCCAGTAGTATCTACCTTGGGCAGCGCACCGGGGAGCTGTTTTTT.

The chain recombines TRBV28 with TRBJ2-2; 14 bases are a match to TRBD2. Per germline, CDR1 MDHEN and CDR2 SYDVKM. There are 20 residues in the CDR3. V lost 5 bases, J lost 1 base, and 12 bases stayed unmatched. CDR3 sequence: CASSPSPLGLAGVNTGELFF. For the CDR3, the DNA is TGTGCCAGCAGTCCCTCGCCTTTGGGACTAGCGGGAGTGAACACCGGGGAGCTGTTTTTT.

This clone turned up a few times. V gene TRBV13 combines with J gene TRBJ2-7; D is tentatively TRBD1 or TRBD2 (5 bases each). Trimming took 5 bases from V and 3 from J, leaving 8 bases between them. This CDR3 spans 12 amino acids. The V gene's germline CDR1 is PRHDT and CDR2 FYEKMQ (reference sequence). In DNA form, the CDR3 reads TGTGCCAGCAGCCGGGGCCTCTACGAGCAGTACTTC. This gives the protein CASSRGLYEQYF. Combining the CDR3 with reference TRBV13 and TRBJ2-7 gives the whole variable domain AAGVIQSPRHLIKEKRETATLKCYPIPRHDTVYWYQQGPGQDPQFLISFYEKMQSDKGSIPDRFSAQQFSDYHSELNMSSLELGDSALYFCASSRGLYEQYFGPGTRLTVT.